The table lists the clone carrying this T cell receptor beta chain with many counts. Its antigen is still unknown. The sample originates from a study of blood T cells in healthy people across ages. Sample-barcoded 5' priming and a J-beta primer mix drove a second PCR of roughly 6 to 12 cycles. Template switching added a 12-random-nucleotide identifier to every cDNA molecule. TCRdb called the 5' RACE reads again in MiXCR, with one record for every CDR3 protein. The repertoire holds some 1.5 million distinct CDR3 sequences, with about 30% as singletons. Germline V CDR1 and CDR2: SGHRS, YFSETQ. V trimming: 2 bases; J trimming: 5 bases; junction bases outside the gene matches: 9. This CDR3 contains 16 residues. There were at least 5.5 micrograms of total RNA extracted from every sample. Findings and caveats of the study: Fewer expanded clones and more diversity marked long-lived versus aged donors.

The specimen sequenced was blood. The chain recombines TRBV5-1 with TRBJ2-5; 10 bases line up with TRBD2. This clonotype was sampled from a woman under 40 in good health. CDR3 coding DNA: TGCGCCAGCAGCTTTATAGCGGGGGGCCCCGGGGAGACCCAGTACTTC. Translating gives CASSFIAGGPGETQYF.